This TCR beta chain was sequenced during a study of T-cell memory formation after mild COVID-19. Using constant-segment primers, 5'RACE produced TCR alpha and TCR beta cDNA libraries carrying sample barcodes and UMIs. Each CDR3 protein is one row after TCRdb ran MiXCR on the 5' RACE reads. The sample has more than 80,000 distinct CDR3 sequences, around 11% seen once. This clonotype came up a few times. From germline, CDR1 is DFQATT and CDR2 SNEGSKA (reference sequence). The V end was cut by 0 bases, the J end by 4 bases, with 15 bases between. The CDR3 is 15 residues long. The clonotype was recovered from an adult woman who had mild COVID-19 (a few samples of this study predate the infection). Cell type and time point are not known. The chain uses TRBV20-1 and TRBJ1-2; possibly TRBD1 for D (5 bases). Input material: PBMCs or a T cell subset sorted from them (not recorded which). The CDR3 region is CSARDGVREAYGYTF. The CDR3 DNA follows: TGCAGTGCTAGAGACGGGGTCAGGGAGGCCTATGGCTACACCTTC.